This T cell receptor (beta chain) is drawn from a study of CD8 T cells in Susac syndrome. Study conclusions and caveats: Susac syndrome CD4+ T cell repertoires showed no clonal expansion. The authors acknowledged that their TCR sequencing and HLA analysis involved a relatively small number of individuals.

After extraction with the RNeasy kit, about 0.5 to 1 ug of the RNA was reverse transcribed using random hexamers. Each CDR3 protein is one row after TCRdb ran MiXCR on the immunoSEQ multiplex PCR reads. The sample holds approximately 210,000 distinct CDR3 sequences, about 94% seen once. Definite or probable Susac syndrome was diagnosed using recently defined diagnostic criteria. Purification of the CD8+ and CD4+ T cells relied on negative isolation, and TEMRA cells underwent FACS enrichment. CDR3 length equals 15 residues. V dropped 0 bases and J dropped 3 bases, with 9 bases sitting between them. Germline values: CDR1 LGHDT, CDR2 YNNKEL (reference sequence). Comment on this clonotype: The target antigen is unknown.

V is TRBV3-1 and J is TRBJ1-5; no clear D gene. The sample taken for sequencing was CD4+ T cells from PBMCs. The clonotype was recovered from a human donor with Susac syndrome. In DNA, the CDR3 is TGTGCCAGCAGCCAAGAGGGGAGGAACAATCAGCCCCAGCATTTT. Its translation: CASSQEGRNNQPQHF. The complete variable domain, with remaining parts taken from reference TRBV3-1 and TRBJ1-5, reads DTAVSQTPKYLVTQMGNDKSIKCEQNLGHDTMYWYKQDSKKFLKIMFSYNNKELIINETVPNRFSPKSPDKAHLNLHINSLELGDSAVYFCASSQEGRNNQPQHFGDGTRLSIL.